Listed here are 14 T cell receptor beta chains from one sample, sequenced in a study of immune evolution from preneoplasia to lung adenocarcinoma. Sequencing used immunoSEQ multiplex PCR; TCRdb keeps in-frame clones, though not all of them. The repertoire holds around 10,000 clones, with around 75% as singletons. Sequences were obtained from FFPE minimally invasive lung adenocarcinoma tissue. The receptors originated from a donor at least 70 years old with lung adenocarcinoma.

This chain uses TRBV5-1 with TRBJ2-7, with 12 bases identical to TRBD2. Germline V gene sequence: CDR1 SGHRS, CDR2 YFSETQ. Trimming at V came to 4 bases and at J to 3 bases, leaving 14 bases not matched to a gene. This CDR3 comprises 18 residues. The CDR3 DNA reads TGCGCCAGCAGCCCCGCCACCGCGACTAGCGGGAGACACTACGAGCAGTACTTC. Its protein is CASSPATATSGRHYEQYF. The full variable domain, in which reference TRBV5-1 and TRBJ2-7 provide the parts outside the CDR3, is KAGVTQTPRYLIKTRGQQVTLSCSPISGHRSVSWYQQTPGQGLQFLFEYFSETQRNKGNFPGRFSGRQFSNSRSEMNVSTLELGDSALYLCASSPATATSGRHYEQYFGPGTRLTVT.

The V and J genes are TRBV4-1 and TRBJ2-1; 8 bases are a match to TRBD1. CDR1 is MGHRA and CDR2 is YSYEKL in the germline V gene. The CDR3 is 13 amino acids. The V gene end was trimmed by 10 bases and the J gene end by 9 bases; junction bases not matched to a gene: 11. The CDR3 spells CATTDRVGSEQFF. The CDR3 region has the DNA TGCGCCACCACGGACAGGGTGGGTAGTGAGCAGTTCTTC.

Only one count was recorded for this clone. V gene TRBV11-2 combines with J gene TRBJ2-3; TRBD2 matches at 7 bases. The ends lost 6 bases at V and 2 bases at J; junction bases unmatched: 8. Germline loops: CDR1 SGHAT, CDR2 FQNNGV. The CDR3 length is 15 residues. This CDR3 is CASSSTSLLTDTQYF. CDR3 DNA: TGTGCCAGCAGTTCGACTAGCCTCCTCACAGATACGCAGTATTTT.

The V call is TRBV4-1, the J call TRBJ1-4; tentative D call: TRBD1 (5 bases). This CDR3 contains 14 residues. The V gene lost 4 bases and the J gene lost 0 bases, with 6 bases spanning the gap. Germline loops: CDR1 MGHRA, CDR2 YSYEKL. The CDR3 bases are TGCGCCAGCAGCCCAGGGACAACTAATGAAAAACTGTTTTTT. Amino acids: CASSPGTTNEKLFF.

This clone has just a few counts. The gene calls are TRBV18 and TRBJ1-6, with D tentatively TRBD1 (6 bases). CDR3 length: 15 residues. Trimming left V 6 bases short and J 7 bases short, with 16 bases between. From germline, CDR1 is KGHSH and CDR2 LQKENI. The CDR3 reads CASSDATGQNSPLHF. DNA of the CDR3: TGTGCCAGCTCGGATGCGACAGGACAAAATTCACCCCTCCACTTT.

The chain links TRBV25-1 to TRBJ2-3; 13 bases are a match to TRBD2. The CDR3 runs to 15 residues. CDR1 and CDR2 (germline): MGHDK, SYGVNS. Unmatched junction bases numbered 7, after V lost 4 bases and J lost 9 bases. This CDR3 is CASSVIAGLAGTQYF. CDR3 nucleotide sequence: TGTGCCAGCAGTGTGATAGCGGGACTAGCGGGGACGCAGTATTTT.

A word on this clone: One junction end disagrees with the germline gene, perhaps due to a read error. The rearrangement links TRBV10-2 to TRBJ1-5, with TRBD1 as a possible D gene (5 bases). The CDR3 length is 12 residues. The V gene's germline CDR1 is WSHSY and CDR2 SAAADI. Here the CDR3 reads CASSELQGPYAF. The DNA of the CDR3 is TGCGCCAGCAGTGAGTTGCAGGGCCCGTACGCTTTT.

V usage is TRBV2 and J usage is TRBJ2-5, with D tentatively TRBD2 (5 bases). This CDR3 region has 13 residues. Germline CDR1 SNHLY, CDR2 FYNNEI. The V end was cut by 6 bases, the J end by 4 bases, with 12 bases between. The CDR3 DNA is TGTGCCAGCAGCGTAGAGGGTGGAGAGACCCAGTACTTC. As protein: CASSVEGGETQYF.

This chain links TRBV7-8 with TRBJ1-5; possibly TRBD1 for D (5 bases). From germline, CDR1 is SGHVS and CDR2 FQNEAQ. The CDR3 spans 17 residues. V gave up 6 bases and J gave up 3 bases, with 21 bases separating them. For the CDR3, the DNA is TGTGCCAGCAGTCACGGGCCTCGGGGGGTGAACAATCAGCCCCAGCATTTT. Translation: CASSHGPRGVNNQPQHF.

The chain couples TRBV30 to TRBJ1-4; no clear D. The CDR3 contains 14 residues. Germline CDR1 is GTSNPN and CDR2 is SVGIG (reference sequence). Deletions cut 3 bases from V and 7 bases from J, with 15 bases between. The DNA for the CDR3 is TGTGCCTGGAGCTCCGGCTCGCTCCCTGAAAAACTGTTTTTT. Protein sequence: CAWSSGSLPEKLFF.

This clone was detected only once. The J gene is TRBJ2-3, the V gene TRBV10-3; possibly TRBD2 for D (5 bases). There are 14 residues in the CDR3. V lost 4 bases and J lost 1, with 9 bases in between. Germline CDR1 is ENHRY and CDR2 is SYGVKD. CDR3 coding DNA: TGTGCCATCAGTGTAGGGAGCGGCACAGATACGCAGTATTTT. It is translated as CAISVGSGTDTQYF.

This clone appeared a single time. The chain uses TRBV27 and TRBJ1-2; D is uncertain. CDR3 size: 14 residues. Germline CDR1 and CDR2: MNHEY and SMNVEV (reference sequence). Trimming stripped 6 bases from V and 4 bases from J, with 15 bases between. CDR3 DNA: TGTGCCAGCAGCCTGGGAGCTCGGGGCTATGGCTACACCTTC. Protein product: CASSLGARGYGYTF.

This clone has a single count. The chain employs TRBV18 and TRBJ1-1; perhaps TRBD1 as D (6 bases). Germline V gene sequence: CDR1 KGHSH, CDR2 LQKENI. The CDR3 length is 15 residues. V gave up 4 bases and J gave up 1 base, with 13 bases separating them. CDR3 sequence reads: CASSQTTQGNTEAFF. CDR3 sequence (DNA): TGTGCCAGCTCACAAACAACACAGGGGAACACTGAAGCTTTCTTT.

V and J are TRBV30 and TRBJ2-2; 8 positions match TRBD2. The V gene end was trimmed by 4 bases and the J gene end by 4 bases; junction bases not matched to a gene: 5. The germline gives CDR1 GTSNPN, CDR2 SVGIG (reference sequence). The CDR3 spans 14 residues. CDR3 coding DNA: TGTGCCTGGACGACTAGCGCCGGCACCGGGGAGCTGTTTTTT. Residues: CAWTTSAGTGELFF.